The present T cell receptor (beta chain) was sequenced within a study of OX40 agonist ivuxolimab in advanced cancers. About the full investigation: Ivuxolimab was an agonistic, fully human IgG2 monoclonal antibody directed against OX40 (CD134), a costimulatory receptor. Intravenous ivuxolimab was administered to patients every 2 weeks at six dose levels: 0.01, 0.1, 0.3, 1.5, 3 and 10 mg/kg. Among the roughly 52 dose-escalation patients, around 19 had hepatocellular carcinoma, around 15 melanoma, 9 renal cell carcinoma and 9 head and neck cancer. The dose-escalation cohort was about 83% male with a mean age of 60 years, ranging from roughly 20 to 80. Prior anti-PD-1, anti-PD-L1 or anti-CTLA-4 therapy was permitted, and checkpoint inhibitors had been received by more than 35% of dose-escalation patients. Partial responses occurred in three dose-escalation patients: two with cutaneous melanoma and one with hepatocellular carcinoma. Peripheral TCRbeta sequencing aimed to test whether ivuxolimab altered TCR sequence diversity and caused clonal T-cell expansion. The paper covers the monotherapy dose-escalation part of the phase I ivuxolimab trial, which included N ≈ 50 patients. Results the study describes overall, beyond this receptor: After ivuxolimab, more expanded clones were found on average in CD8+ T cells than in CD4+ T cells. Low levels of normalized T-cell clonal expansion were also seen in some patients who did not respond. In the 0.1-3.0 mg/kg groups, partial responders were among the patients with the lowest normalized peripheral clonal expansion, particularly in CD8+ T cells. At doses of 0.1 to 3.0 mg/kg, clonal expansion of both CD4+ and CD8+ blood T cells was observed from baseline to week 6. The antigen specificity of the peripheral T cells that underwent clonal expansion was not determined.

Genomic DNA was extracted from sorted cells for sequencing of the TCRbeta CDR3 region. TCRbeta CDR3 regions were sequenced using the immunoSEQ Assay. Imported from immuneACCESS, the table was reduced by TCRdb to in-frame sequences with V and J called. These copies leave out some clones; in studies compared against another copy, an unresolved V gene accounts for under half, and the cause of the remainder is not known. A total of approximately 35,000 clones appear in this sample, roughly 68% of them only once. The ten largest clones take up around 11% of the sample. Patients with autoimmune disease history or receiving systemic immunosuppression were excluded from the trial. Peripheral blood for TCR sequencing was collected from all dose cohorts at baseline, on cycle 4 day 1, and on cycle 7 day 1. Samples came from an open-label, multicenter, first-in-human phase I dose-escalation trial of ivuxolimab. Adults with locally advanced or metastatic melanoma, renal cell, hepatocellular, or head and neck squamous cell carcinoma were enrolled in the trial. Before TCR sequencing, CD4+ and CD8+ T cells were separately sorted from peripheral blood.

Turning to this clone: Its antigen specificity is not known. No base qualities exist here, and no much larger clone lies one base off it.

V is pruned by 0 bases and J by 3 bases, leaving 4 bases of the junction without a gene match. CDR1 and CDR2 (GTSNPN, SVGIG) derive from the germline V gene (reference sequence). Including cysteine and phenylalanine, the CDR3 has 14 amino acids. This entry keeps only the CDR3 DNA: 42 bases, framed from base 1. The sequence joins TRBV30 to TRBJ1-1, with 7 middle bases fitting TRBD1. The sequencing used CD4+ or CD8+ T cells sorted from blood, collected in a trial of the OX40 agonist ivuxolimab. The origin of this receptor is an adult with an advanced solid tumor such as melanoma, head and neck, liver or kidney cancer. The sequence in DNA is TGTGCCTGGAGTGTAGGGGGCCGGCACACTGAAGCTTTCTTT. Translation gives CAWSVGGRHTEAFF.